This TCR beta chain was sequenced during a study of OX40 agonist ivuxolimab in advanced cancers. Study at large: The treatment was a fully human IgG2 OX40 agonist, ivuxolimab.

With baseline, cycle 4 day 1, and cycle 7 day 1 as timepoints, blood was sampled. Study outcomes and limitations: With doses of 0.1 to 3.0 mg/kg, CD4+ and CD8+ blood T cells had undergone clonal expansion by week 6. More expanded clones were seen, on average, in CD8+ T cells than in CD4+.

In its sample, this clone was seen once. Its target is unknown. The germline CDR1 and CDR2 sequences are LNHDA and SQIVND (reference sequence). This CDR3 is 15 amino acids long. After removal of 5 bases from V and 6 bases from J, the junction contained 12 bases not matched to a gene. The data were produced by immunoSEQ multiplex PCR, yet TCRdb's version contains in-frame clones alone and is incomplete. The repertoire holds some 97,000 clones, with nearly 90% as singletons. The source was CD4+ or CD8+ T cells sorted from blood, collected in a trial of the OX40 agonist ivuxolimab. The rearrangement links TRBV19 to TRBJ1-2; 7 nucleotides match TRBD1. The sequence was obtained from an adult with an advanced solid tumor such as melanoma, head and neck, liver or kidney cancer. The CDR3 sequence is CASSYLGGQGDGYTF. In DNA form, the CDR3 reads TGTGCCAGTAGTTATCTTGGCGGGCAGGGGGATGGCTACACCTTC.